The clone carrying this T cell receptor beta chain has a count of ten or more. This record belongs to a study of low-dose radiotherapy and immunotherapy resistance in tumors. Described time point: before trial treatment. CDR1 and CDR2 (germline): SGHRS, YFSETQ. The CDR3 loop spans 13 amino acids. V gave up 1 base and J gave up 1 base, with 5 bases separating them. cDNA synthesis used a TRAV/TRBV-specific primer set for both chains. It was with a constant-region primer and a V-primer adapter that TCRs were amplified over around 18 PCR cycles. TCRdb re-called the reads with MiXCR, one entry per CDR3 protein. This table has 64,000 or so distinct CDR3 sequences, less than 40% appearing once.

This clonotype was sampled from a female donor with ovarian cancer. J is TRBJ1-1 and V is TRBV5-1; no firm D call. Sequences were derived from PBMCs, sampled before treatment. The CDR3 bases are TGCGCCAGCAGCTTGCCGGGGAACACTGAAGCTTTCTTT. Its translation: CASSLPGNTEAFF.